This T cell receptor (beta chain) was found in a study of cytomegalovirus exposure and HLA in healthy donors. There are 16 residues in the CDR3. J lost 2 bases, V lost 10 bases, and 14 bases had no gene match. The germline gives CDR1 SNHLY, CDR2 FYNNEI. Study-level findings and limits: CMV antigen specificity was confirmed in vitro for a few CMV-associated chains. Presence/absence analyses supposed approximately even sequencing depth among donors. Most TCR beta V segments were productive about 87% or about 30% of the time in an earlier analysis. Trimming of TCR beta V- and J-genes showed a link, identified in a later analysis, to a missense DCLRE1C variant.

13 Jbeta primers and 60 Vbeta primers were used for the PCR. TCRdb keeps only in-frame clones here, not all; method: immunoSEQ multiplex PCR. The clone table shows 200,000 to 250,000 clones, with the ten largest holding approximately 1%. As regards this clone: Its target is unknown.

Sample: PBMCs. This chain connects TRBV2 to TRBJ2-5, with 9 positions matching TRBD2. This TCR was sampled from a woman in her twenties or thirties in good health and CMV-seropositive. CDR3 sequence reads: CAIGGGGAGQQETQYF. Here the CDR3 DNA reads TGTGCCATTGGCGGGGGGGGAGCGGGACAGCAAGAGACCCAGTACTTC.